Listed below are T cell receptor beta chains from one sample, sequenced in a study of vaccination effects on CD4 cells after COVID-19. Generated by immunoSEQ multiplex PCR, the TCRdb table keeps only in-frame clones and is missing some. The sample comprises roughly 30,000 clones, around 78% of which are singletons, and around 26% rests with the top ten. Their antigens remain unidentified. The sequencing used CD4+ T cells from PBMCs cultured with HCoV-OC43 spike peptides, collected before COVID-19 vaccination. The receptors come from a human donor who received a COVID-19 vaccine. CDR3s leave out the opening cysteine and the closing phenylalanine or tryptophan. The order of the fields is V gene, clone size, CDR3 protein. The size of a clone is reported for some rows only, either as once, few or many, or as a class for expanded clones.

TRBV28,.,ASTSDRWNEQF
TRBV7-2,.,ASSLPLVGRNTEAF
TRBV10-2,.,ASSESADGYGYT
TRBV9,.,ASSRTSGSYEQY
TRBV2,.,ASRHGGAGRNEQF
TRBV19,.,ASSLAGGHRTAGELF
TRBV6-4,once,ASSNTRNTEAF
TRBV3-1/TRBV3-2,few,ASSQTDNQPQH
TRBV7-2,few,ASSFGRGYEQY
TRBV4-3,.,ASSQEVGQAHSPLH
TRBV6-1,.,ASSEAGGRSYEQY
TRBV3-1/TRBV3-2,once,ASSLSGLAGGPWTDTQY
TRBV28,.,ASSVGGAGKDEQY
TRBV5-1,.,ASSSAPGAGGLTDTQY
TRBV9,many,ASSVDGSNQPQH
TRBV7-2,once,ASSSKGVKEAF
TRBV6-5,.,ASSYSRGPHQPQH
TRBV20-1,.,SASLGDNQPQH
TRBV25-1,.,ASSPPQGEAF
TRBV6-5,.,ASSYKAMNTEAF
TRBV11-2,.,ASSPSGLSSYEQY
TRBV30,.,AWGGGAQPQH
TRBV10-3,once,AISGQVYGYT
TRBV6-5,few,ASSSLEGLNGYT
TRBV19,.,ATEAGDRGANFNYGYT
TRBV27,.,ASSFAGEMTAF
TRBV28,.,ASSLTGTLGGYT
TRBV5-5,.,ASSWEGGVNTEAF
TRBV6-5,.,ASSYNRRGQETQY
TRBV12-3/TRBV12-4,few,ASSLGAETQY
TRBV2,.,ASSEAPGSYNEQF
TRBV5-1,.,ASSPLMRGENTEAF
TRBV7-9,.,ASSQQGPGDEQF
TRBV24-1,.,ATSKNTGELF
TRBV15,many,ATSRDGAVWETQY
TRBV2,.,ASSNGGAGGELF
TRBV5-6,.,ASSTLQGHYEQY